The sequence of this T cell receptor beta chain was determined in a study of shared clonotypes between healthy human individuals. Sequencing was performed with immunoSEQ multiplex PCR; in TCRdb, only in-frame clones are kept and a portion is missing. The table includes roughly 850,000 clones, about 96% detected once. CDR3 length: 18 residues. After removal of 3 bases from V and 4 bases from J, the junction contained 16 bases not matched to a gene. Germline V gives CDR1 MDHEN, CDR2 SYDVKM. Naive CD8 cells comprised CD45RO-negative, CCR7-positively selected cells, excluding terminally differentiated effector memory CD45RA+ cells.

The sequence was obtained from a man younger than 40 in good health. The J gene is TRBJ2-3, the V gene TRBV28, with 7 positions matching TRBD1. Sample: naive CD8+ T cells sorted from blood. CDR3 nucleotide sequence: TGTGCCAGCAGTTTCCGGGACAGATCCCTTAAAGTCTCAGATACGCAGTATTTT. Its protein product is CASSFRDRSLKVSDTQYF.